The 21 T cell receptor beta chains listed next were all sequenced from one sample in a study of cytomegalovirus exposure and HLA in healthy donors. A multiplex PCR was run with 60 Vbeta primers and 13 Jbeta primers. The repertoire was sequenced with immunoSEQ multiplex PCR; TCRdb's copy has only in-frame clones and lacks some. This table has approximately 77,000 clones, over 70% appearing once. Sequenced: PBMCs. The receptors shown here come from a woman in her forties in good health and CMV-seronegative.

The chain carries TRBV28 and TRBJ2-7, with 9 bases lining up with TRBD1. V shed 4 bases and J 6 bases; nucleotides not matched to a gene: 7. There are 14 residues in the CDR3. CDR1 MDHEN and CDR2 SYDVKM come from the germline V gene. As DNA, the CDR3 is TGTGCCAGCAGTTCCCGACAGGGGGTAGGCGAGCAGTACTTC. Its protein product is CASSSRQGVGEQYF.

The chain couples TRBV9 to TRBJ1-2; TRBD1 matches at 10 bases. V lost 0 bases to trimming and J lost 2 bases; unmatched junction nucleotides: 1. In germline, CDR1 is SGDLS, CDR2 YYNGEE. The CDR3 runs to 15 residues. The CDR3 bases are TGTGCCAGCAGCGTAGGGGGACAGGGGAACTATGGCTACACCTTC. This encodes CASSVGGQGNYGYTF.

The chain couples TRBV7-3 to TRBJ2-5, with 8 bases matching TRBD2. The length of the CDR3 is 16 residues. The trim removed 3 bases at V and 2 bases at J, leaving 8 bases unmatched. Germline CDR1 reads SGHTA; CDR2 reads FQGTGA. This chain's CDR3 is CASSLGRGGKQETQYF. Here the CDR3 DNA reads TGTGCCAGCAGCTTGGGACGGGGGGGTAAACAAGAGACCCAGTACTTC.

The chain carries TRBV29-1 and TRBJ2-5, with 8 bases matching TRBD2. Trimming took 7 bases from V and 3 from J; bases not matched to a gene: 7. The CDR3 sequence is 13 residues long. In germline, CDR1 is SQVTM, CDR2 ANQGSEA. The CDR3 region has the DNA TGCAGCGCGATAGCGGGGTCGGAAGAGACCCAGTACTTC. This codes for CSAIAGSEETQYF. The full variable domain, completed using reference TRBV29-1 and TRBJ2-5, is SAVISQKPSRDICQRGTSLTIQCQVDSQVTMMFWYRQQPGQSLTLIATANQGSEATYESGFVIDKFPISRPNLTFSTLTVSNMSPEDSSIYLCSAIAGSEETQYFGPGTRLLVL.

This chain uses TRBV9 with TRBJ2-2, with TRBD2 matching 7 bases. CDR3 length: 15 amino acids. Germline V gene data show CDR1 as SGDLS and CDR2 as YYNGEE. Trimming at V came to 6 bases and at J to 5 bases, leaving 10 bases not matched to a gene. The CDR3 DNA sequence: TGTGCCAGCACCATGGGAGGGACGGGGACCGGGGAGCTGTTTTTT. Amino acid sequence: CASTMGGTGTGELFF. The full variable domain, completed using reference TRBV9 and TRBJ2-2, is DSGVTQTPKHLITATGQRVTLRCSPRSGDLSVYWYQQSLDQGLQFLIQYYNGEERAKGNILERFSAQQFPDLHSELNLSSLELGDSALYFCASTMGGTGTGELFFGEGSRLTVL.

Here the CDR3 DNA reads TGTGCCAGCTCCTCGGGGGGTGGGCAGTATTTT. It yields the protein CASSSGGGQYF. The chain carries TRBV2 and TRBJ2-3; 7 nucleotides align to TRBD2. Germline CDR1 and CDR2: SNHLY and FYNNEI. With 8 bases clipped from V and 11 bases from J, the junction kept 7 bases outside the gene matches. The CDR3 extends over 11 amino acids. The full variable domain, completed using reference TRBV2 and TRBJ2-3, is EPEVTQTPSHQVTQMGQEVILRCVPISNHLYFYWYRQILGQKVEFLVSFYNNEISEKSEIFDDQFSVERPDGSNFTLKIRSTKLEDSAMYFCASSSGGGQYFGPGTRLTVL.

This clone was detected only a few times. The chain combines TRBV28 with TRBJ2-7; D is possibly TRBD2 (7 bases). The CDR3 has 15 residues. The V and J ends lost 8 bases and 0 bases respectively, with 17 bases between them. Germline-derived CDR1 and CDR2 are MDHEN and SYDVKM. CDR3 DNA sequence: TGTGCCAGCGACCGCTCGGGGGGCGGCTCCTACGAGCAGTACTTC. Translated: CASDRSGGGSYEQYF.

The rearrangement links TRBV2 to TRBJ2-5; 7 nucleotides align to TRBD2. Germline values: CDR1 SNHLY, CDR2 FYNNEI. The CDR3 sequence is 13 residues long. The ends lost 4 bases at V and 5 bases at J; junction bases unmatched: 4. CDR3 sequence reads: CASSVWRGETQYF. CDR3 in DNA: TGTGCCAGCAGTGTCTGGCGGGGGGAGACCCAGTACTTC. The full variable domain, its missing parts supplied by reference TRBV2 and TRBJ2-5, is EPEVTQTPSHQVTQMGQEVILRCVPISNHLYFYWYRQILGQKVEFLVSFYNNEISEKSEIFDDQFSVERPDGSNFTLKIRSTKLEDSAMYFCASSVWRGETQYFGPGTRLLVL.

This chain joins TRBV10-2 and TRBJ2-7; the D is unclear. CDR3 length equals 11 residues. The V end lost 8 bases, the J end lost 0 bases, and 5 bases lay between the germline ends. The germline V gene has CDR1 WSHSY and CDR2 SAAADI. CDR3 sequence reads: CASGHSYEQYF. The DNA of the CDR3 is TGCGCCAGCGGGCACTCCTACGAGCAGTACTTC.

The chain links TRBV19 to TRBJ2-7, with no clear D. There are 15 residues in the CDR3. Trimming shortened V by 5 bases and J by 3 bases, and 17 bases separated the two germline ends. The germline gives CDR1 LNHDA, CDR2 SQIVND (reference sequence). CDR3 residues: CASSPHNQANYEQYF. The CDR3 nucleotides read TGTGCCAGTAGTCCACATAATCAAGCGAACTACGAGCAGTACTTC.

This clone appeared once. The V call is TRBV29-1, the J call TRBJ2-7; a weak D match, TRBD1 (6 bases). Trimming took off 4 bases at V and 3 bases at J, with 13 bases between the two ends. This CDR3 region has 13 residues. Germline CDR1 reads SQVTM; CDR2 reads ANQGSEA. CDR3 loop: CSVGHRALYEQYF. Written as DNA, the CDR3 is TGCAGCGTTGGGCACAGGGCTCTCTACGAGCAGTACTTC.

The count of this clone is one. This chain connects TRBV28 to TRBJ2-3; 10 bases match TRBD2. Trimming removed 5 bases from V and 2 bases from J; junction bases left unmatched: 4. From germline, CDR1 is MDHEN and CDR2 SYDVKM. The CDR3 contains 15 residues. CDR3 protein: CASSVTSGNTDTQYF. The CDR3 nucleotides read TGTGCCAGCAGTGTAACTAGCGGGAACACAGATACGCAGTATTTT. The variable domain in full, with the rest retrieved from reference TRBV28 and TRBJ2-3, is DVKVTQSSRYLVKRTGEKVFLECVQDMDHENMFWYRQDPGLGLRLIYFSYDVKMKEKGDIPEGYSVSREKKERFSLILESASTNQTSMYLCASSVTSGNTDTQYFGPGTRLTVL.

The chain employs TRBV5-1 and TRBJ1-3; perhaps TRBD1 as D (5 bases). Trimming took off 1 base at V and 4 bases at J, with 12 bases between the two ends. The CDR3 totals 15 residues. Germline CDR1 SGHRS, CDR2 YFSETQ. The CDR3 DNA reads TGCGCCAGCAGCTTGTCGGGGGATGTCGGAAACACCATATATTTT. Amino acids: CASSLSGDVGNTIYF.

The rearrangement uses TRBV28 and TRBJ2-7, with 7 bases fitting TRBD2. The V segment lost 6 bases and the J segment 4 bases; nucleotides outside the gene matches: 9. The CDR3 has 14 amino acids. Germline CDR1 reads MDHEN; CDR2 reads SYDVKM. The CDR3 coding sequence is TGTGCCAGCAGCGGGGGGTCGGGTTGGTACGAGCAGTACTTC. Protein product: CASSGGSGWYEQYF.

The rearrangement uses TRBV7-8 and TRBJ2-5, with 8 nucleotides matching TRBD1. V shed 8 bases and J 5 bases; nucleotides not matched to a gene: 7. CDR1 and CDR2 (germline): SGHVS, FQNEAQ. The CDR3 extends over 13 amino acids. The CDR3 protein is CASEDRASETQYF. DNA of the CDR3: TGTGCCAGCGAGGACAGGGCGAGCGAGACCCAGTACTTC.

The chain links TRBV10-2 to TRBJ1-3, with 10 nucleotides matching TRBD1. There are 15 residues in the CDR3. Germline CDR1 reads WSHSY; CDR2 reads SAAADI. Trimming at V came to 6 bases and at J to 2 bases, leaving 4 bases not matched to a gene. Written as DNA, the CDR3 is TGCGCCAGCAGGCACGACAGGGGGCCTGGAAACACCATATATTTT. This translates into CASRHDRGPGNTIYF.

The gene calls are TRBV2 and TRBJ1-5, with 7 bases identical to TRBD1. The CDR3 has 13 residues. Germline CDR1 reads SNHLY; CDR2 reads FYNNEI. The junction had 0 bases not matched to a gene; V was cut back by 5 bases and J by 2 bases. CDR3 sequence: CASSQGGNQPQHF. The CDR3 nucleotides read TGTGCCAGCAGTCAGGGGGGCAATCAGCCCCAGCATTTT.

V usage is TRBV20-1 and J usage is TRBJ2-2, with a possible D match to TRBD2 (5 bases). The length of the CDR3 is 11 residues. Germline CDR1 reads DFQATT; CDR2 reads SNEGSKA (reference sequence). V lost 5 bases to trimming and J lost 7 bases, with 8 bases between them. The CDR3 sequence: CSALAGGELFF. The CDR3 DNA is TGCAGTGCTCTGGCGGGCGGGGAGCTGTTTTTT.

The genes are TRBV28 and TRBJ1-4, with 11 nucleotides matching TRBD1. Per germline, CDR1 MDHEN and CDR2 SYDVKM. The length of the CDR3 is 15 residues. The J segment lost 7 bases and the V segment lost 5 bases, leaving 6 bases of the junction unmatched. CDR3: CASSETGQGGEKLFF. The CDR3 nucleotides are TGTGCCAGCAGTGAAACGGGACAGGGGGGTGAAAAACTGTTTTTT.

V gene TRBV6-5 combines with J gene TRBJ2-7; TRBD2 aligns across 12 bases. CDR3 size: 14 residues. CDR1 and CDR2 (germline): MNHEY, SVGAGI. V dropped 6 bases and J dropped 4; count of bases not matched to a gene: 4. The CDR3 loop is CASSPSGGVYEQYF. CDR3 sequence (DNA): TGTGCCAGCAGCCCTAGCGGGGGGGTTTACGAGCAGTACTTC.

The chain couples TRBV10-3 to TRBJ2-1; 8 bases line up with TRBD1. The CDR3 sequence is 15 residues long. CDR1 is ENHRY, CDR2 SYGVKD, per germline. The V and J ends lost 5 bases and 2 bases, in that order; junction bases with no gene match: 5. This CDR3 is CAISPDRGPYNEQFF. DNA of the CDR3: TGTGCCATCAGTCCCGACAGGGGTCCCTACAATGAGCAGTTCTTC.